A single sample is the source of the 20 T cell receptor beta chains below, sequenced in a study of cytomegalovirus exposure and HLA in healthy donors. Use of 60 Vbeta and 13 Jbeta primers characterized the PCR. Assay: immunoSEQ multiplex PCR; the TCRdb copy retains only in-frame clones and omits some. This table has around 150,000 clones, more than 70% appearing once. Material for sequencing was PBMCs. The receptor source for this set is a man between 60 and 70 years old in good health and CMV-seronegative.

The chain joins TRBV6-5 to TRBJ2-5; TRBD2 aligns across 13 bases. Germline loops: CDR1 MNHEY, CDR2 SVGAGI. This CDR3 has 15 residues. Trimming at V came to 7 bases and at J to 12 bases, leaving 14 bases not matched to a gene. CDR3 sequence: CASTTLAGGPIKEYF. DNA for the CDR3: TGTGCCAGCACTACACTAGCGGGGGGGCCTATTAAGGAGTACTTC.

The V and J genes are TRBV10-2 and TRBJ2-7, with 11 bases identical to TRBD2. This CDR3 has 13 amino acids. J lost 5 bases, V lost 8 bases, and 5 bases had no gene match. Germline V gives CDR1 WSHSY, CDR2 SAAADI. CDR3 protein: CASVSGGADEQYF. The CDR3 DNA follows: TGCGCCAGCGTTAGCGGGGGGGCTGACGAGCAGTACTTC.

The V gene is TRBV29-1, the J gene TRBJ2-5; TRBD2 aligns across 11 bases. CDR3 length: 13 residues. The germline gives CDR1 SQVTM, CDR2 ANQGSEA. J was trimmed by 13 bases and V by 3 bases; bases with no gene match: 10. CDR3 region: CSVDLLAGDRGYF. In DNA form, the CDR3 reads TGCAGCGTTGACCTACTAGCGGGAGACCGGGGGTACTTC.

The V gene is TRBV29-1, the J gene TRBJ1-5; 7 positions match TRBD1. The CDR3 has 13 amino acids. J was trimmed by 3 bases and V by 6 bases; bases with no gene match: 5. CDR1 is SQVTM and CDR2 is ANQGSEA in the germline V gene. As DNA, the CDR3 is TGCAGCGTCCGGGACAGCCTCAATCAGCCCCAGCATTTT. Translation: CSVRDSLNQPQHF.

CDR3 coding DNA: TGTGCCAGCACCCGAGGGGGCGCTGGGGTCTATGGCTACACCTTC. This encodes CASTRGGAGVYGYTF. The chain carries TRBV5-6 and TRBJ1-2, with 7 bases lining up with TRBD1. V shed 6 bases and J 4 bases; nucleotides not matched to a gene: 12. This CDR3 has 15 residues. Germline V CDR1 and CDR2: SGHDT, YYEEEE.

This sequence joins TRBV5-1 and TRBJ2-7, with 13 bases fitting TRBD2. Germline V CDR1 and CDR2: SGHRS, YFSETQ. CDR3 size: 16 residues. Trimming took 6 bases from V and 0 from J; bases not matched to a gene: 6. Here the CDR3 reads CASTGLAGASSYEQYF. The CDR3 DNA reads TGCGCCAGCACCGGACTAGCGGGGGCCAGCTCCTACGAGCAGTACTTC.

This chain joins TRBV19 and TRBJ1-4, with 7 bases matching TRBD1. The germline gives CDR1 LNHDA, CDR2 SQIVND (reference sequence). V was clipped by 5 bases and J by 5 bases; unmatched bases: 8. The CDR3 totals 15 residues. For the CDR3, the DNA is TGTGCCAGTAGTCCCCCCGGGACAGTAAATGAAAAACTGTTTTTT. Translation: CASSPPGTVNEKLFF.

The chain employs TRBV13 and TRBJ2-5, with TRBD2 matching 9 bases. The CDR3 has 16 residues. V dropped 4 bases and J dropped 5; count of bases not matched to a gene: 11. CDR1 is PRHDT, CDR2 FYEKMQ, per germline (reference sequence). This chain's CDR3 is CASSSSRAGGMETQYF. As DNA, the CDR3 is TGTGCCAGCAGCTCGTCCCGCGCGGGAGGGATGGAGACCCAGTACTTC.

The V and J genes are TRBV10-3 and TRBJ2-3, with a weak D call TRBD2 (7 bases). Germline CDR1 and CDR2: ENHRY and SYGVKD. V dropped 2 bases and J dropped 4 bases, with 16 bases sitting between them. This CDR3 has 16 amino acids. The CDR3 bases are TGTGCCATCAGTGAGGTCGCGGGGGCGGGGTCAGATACGCAGTATTTT. Protein: CAISEVAGAGSDTQYF.

The chain joins TRBV4-3 to TRBJ1-1, with 9 bases fitting TRBD1. The CDR3 sequence is 16 residues long. Germline CDR1 is LGHNA and CDR2 is YSLEER. Trimming took 4 bases from V and 1 from J; bases not matched to a gene: 7. As DNA, the CDR3 is TGCGCCAGCAGCCTGGGGACAGGGAGTACGAACACTGAAGCTTTCTTT. This sequence encodes CASSLGTGSTNTEAFF.

The chain employs TRBV7-2 and TRBJ2-3, with 13 bases aligning to TRBD2. The J segment lost 5 bases and the V segment lost 5 bases, leaving 4 bases of the junction unmatched. Germline V CDR1 and CDR2: SGHTA, FQGNSA. The CDR3 extends over 15 amino acids. The CDR3, as DNA: TGTGCCAGCAGCCCAAGGACTAGCGGGAGAGATACGCAGTATTTT. It codes for CASSPRTSGRDTQYF.

The rearrangement links TRBV18 to TRBJ1-1, with D uncertain. CDR3 size: 13 residues. The V end was cut by 3 bases, the J end by 6 bases, with 11 bases between. From germline, CDR1 is KGHSH and CDR2 LQKENI. CDR3 sequence: CASSPGVNAEAFF. Written as DNA, the CDR3 is TGTGCCAGCTCACCGGGCGTGAATGCTGAAGCTTTCTTT.

This clone was picked up a small number of times. The chain couples TRBV6-6 to TRBJ2-3; D perhaps matches TRBD2 (5 bases). CDR3 length: 15 amino acids. V dropped 4 bases and J dropped 5 bases, with 16 bases sitting between them. Germline-derived CDR1 and CDR2 are MNHNY and SVGAGI (reference sequence). The CDR3 sequence: CASSSRASKLDTQYF. Written as DNA, the CDR3 is TGTGCCAGCAGTTCACGGGCTAGCAAGCTAGATACGCAGTATTTT.

The chain has TRBV7-9 and TRBJ1-5; TRBD1 is a possible D gene (6 bases). Trimming removed 2 bases at V and 7 bases at J, with 12 bases between. From germline, CDR1 is SEHNR and CDR2 FQNEAQ (reference sequence). The CDR3 is 14 amino acids. Here the CDR3 DNA reads TGTGCCAGCAGCTTAATGGGGGCCAGCCAGCCCCAGCATTTT. Protein product: CASSLMGASQPQHF.

The V and J genes are TRBV5-5 and TRBJ2-7; no firm D call. The CDR3 consists of 12 residues. V was trimmed by 0 bases and J by 4 bases, leaving 5 bases between them. Germline lookup yields CDR1 SGHKS and CDR2 YYEKEE (reference sequence). CDR3 in DNA: TGTGCCAGCAGCTTGGAGAGTTACGAGCAGTACTTC. Translated: CASSLESYEQYF.

The rearrangement joins TRBV4-3 to TRBJ2-7; possible D gene TRBD1, 6 bases. From germline, CDR1 is LGHNA and CDR2 YSLEER. Between the trimmed V and J ends, which lost 2 bases and 4 bases, there was a span of 21 bases. The CDR3 consists of 17 residues. CDR3 residues: CASSQYEGMSRGYEQYF. DNA for the CDR3: TGCGCCAGCAGCCAATATGAGGGGATGAGCAGGGGTTACGAGCAGTACTTC.

The CDR3 bases are TGTGCCAGCAGAAGACAGGGAGATACCTACGAGCAGTACTTC. This encodes CASRRQGDTYEQYF. The chain employs TRBV28 and TRBJ2-7, with TRBD1 matching 7 bases. Losses at the gene ends were 6 bases for V and 2 bases for J; bases not matched to a gene: 7. The CDR3 extends over 14 amino acids. Germline assignment: CDR1 MDHEN and CDR2 SYDVKM.

In this sample, this clone turned up once. This chain connects TRBV28 to TRBJ1-2; 9 bases match TRBD1. J gave up 8 bases and V 6 bases, and 7 bases lay outside the gene matches. Germline V lookup: CDR1 MDHEN, CDR2 SYDVKM. CDR3 size: 13 residues. The CDR3 bases are TGTGCCAGCAGAACGGGACAGGGTGAGGGCTACACCTTC. This codes for CASRTGQGEGYTF.

The chain uses TRBV28 and TRBJ1-2; D might be TRBD1 (5 bases). V was trimmed by 7 bases and J by 1 base, leaving 13 bases between them. Per germline, CDR1 MDHEN and CDR2 SYDVKM. This CDR3 spans 14 amino acids. The CDR3 nucleotides are TGTGCCAGCACCACTCCGGGACTTAACTATGGCTACACCTTC. Protein product: CASTTPGLNYGYTF.

The CDR3 spells CASSPGSENTEAFF. In nucleotides, the CDR3 is TGCGCCAGCAGCCCGGGGTCAGAGAACACTGAAGCTTTCTTT. This chain links TRBV5-1 with TRBJ1-1; no reliable D call. Trimming took off 4 bases at V and 1 base at J, with 11 bases between the two ends. Germline V gene sequence: CDR1 SGHRS, CDR2 YFSETQ. There are 14 residues in the CDR3.